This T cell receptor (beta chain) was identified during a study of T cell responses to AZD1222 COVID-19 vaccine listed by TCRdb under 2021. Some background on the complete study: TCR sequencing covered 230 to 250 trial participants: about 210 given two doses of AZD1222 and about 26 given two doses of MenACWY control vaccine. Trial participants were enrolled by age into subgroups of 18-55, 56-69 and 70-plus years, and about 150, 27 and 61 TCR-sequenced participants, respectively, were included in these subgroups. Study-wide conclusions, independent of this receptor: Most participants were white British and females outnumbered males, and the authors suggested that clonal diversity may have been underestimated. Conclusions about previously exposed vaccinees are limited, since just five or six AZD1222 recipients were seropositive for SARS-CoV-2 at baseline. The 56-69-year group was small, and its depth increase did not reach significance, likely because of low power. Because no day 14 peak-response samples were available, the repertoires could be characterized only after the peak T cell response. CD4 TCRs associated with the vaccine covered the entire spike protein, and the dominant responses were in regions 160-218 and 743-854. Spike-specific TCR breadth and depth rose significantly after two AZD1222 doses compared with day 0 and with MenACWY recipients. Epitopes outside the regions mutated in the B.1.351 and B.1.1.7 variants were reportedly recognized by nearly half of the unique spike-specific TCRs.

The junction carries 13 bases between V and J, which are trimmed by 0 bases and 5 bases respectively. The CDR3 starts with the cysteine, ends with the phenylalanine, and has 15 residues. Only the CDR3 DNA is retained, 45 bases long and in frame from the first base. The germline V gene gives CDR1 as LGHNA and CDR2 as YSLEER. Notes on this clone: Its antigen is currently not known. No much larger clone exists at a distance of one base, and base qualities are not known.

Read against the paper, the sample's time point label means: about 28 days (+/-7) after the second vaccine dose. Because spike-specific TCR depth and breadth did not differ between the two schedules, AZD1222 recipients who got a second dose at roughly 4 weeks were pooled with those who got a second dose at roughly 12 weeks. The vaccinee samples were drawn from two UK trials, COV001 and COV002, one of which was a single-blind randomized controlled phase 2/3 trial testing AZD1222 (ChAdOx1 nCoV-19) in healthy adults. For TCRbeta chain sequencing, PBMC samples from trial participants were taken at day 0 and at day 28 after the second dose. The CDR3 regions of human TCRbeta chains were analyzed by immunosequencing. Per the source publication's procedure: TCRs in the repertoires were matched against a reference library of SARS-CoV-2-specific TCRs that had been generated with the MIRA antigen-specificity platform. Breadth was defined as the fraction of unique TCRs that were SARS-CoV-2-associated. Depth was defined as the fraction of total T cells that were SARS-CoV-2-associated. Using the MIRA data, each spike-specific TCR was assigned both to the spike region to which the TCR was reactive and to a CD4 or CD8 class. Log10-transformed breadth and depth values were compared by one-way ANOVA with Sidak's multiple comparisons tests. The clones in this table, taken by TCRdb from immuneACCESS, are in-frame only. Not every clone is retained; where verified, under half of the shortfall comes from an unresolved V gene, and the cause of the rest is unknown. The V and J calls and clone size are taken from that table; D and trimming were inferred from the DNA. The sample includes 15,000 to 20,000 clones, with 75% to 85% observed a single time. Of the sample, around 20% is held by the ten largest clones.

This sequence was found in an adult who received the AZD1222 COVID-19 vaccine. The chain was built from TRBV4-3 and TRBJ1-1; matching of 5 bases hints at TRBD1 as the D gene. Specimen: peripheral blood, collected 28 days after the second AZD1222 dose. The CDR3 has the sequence CASSQDWGGGTEAFF. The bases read TGCGCCAGCAGCCAAGATTGGGGCGGGGGGACTGAAGCTTTCTTT.